The table lists the clone carrying this TCR beta chain with a few counts. This record comes from a study of CD8+ T cells in alopecia areata. cDNA reverse transcribed from extracted RNA served as the sequencing template. The data were produced by immunoSEQ multiplex PCR, yet TCRdb's version contains in-frame clones alone and is incomplete. Among fewer than 250,000 clones, 57% were seen once, and the ten largest hold more than 0.4%. This TCR derives from a human donor with alopecia areata. The input for sequencing was CD4+ T cells sorted from blood, taken at week 0.

The CDR3 here is CASSEWGRGASSYEQYF. CDR3 DNA sequence: TGTGCCAGCAGTGAATGGGGGCGAGGGGCTTCATCCTACGAGCAGTACTTC. V and J are TRBV25-1 and TRBJ2-7; weak D call: TRBD1 (6 bases). The CDR3 runs 17 residues. The germline gives CDR1 MGHDK, CDR2 SYGVNS. Deletions cut 1 base from V and 1 base from J, with 17 bases between.